One sample yielded the 14 T cell receptor beta chains listed below, sequenced in a study of regulatory T cells in long-lasting Graves disease. Time point: persistent/refractory GD, antithyroid drugs over 5 years with positive TRAb. Preparation of the TCR library used RNA extracted from PBMCs. Building of the TCR beta libraries involved iRepertoire HTBI primers and Arm-PCR of CDR3 regions. TCRdb passed the multiplex PCR reads through MiXCR, listing each CDR3 protein once. This sample carries 350,000 to 450,000 distinct CDR3 sequences, about a fifth of them seen once, and the ten largest clones take less than 25%. Source: peripheral blood mononuclear cells (PBMCs), taken when the disease was refractory, from a patient treated with antithyroid drugs. These receptors were taken from a female donor with Graves disease.

This chain connects TRBV30 to TRBJ1-3; a weak D match, TRBD1 (5 bases). Germline lookup yields CDR1 GTSNPN and CDR2 SVGIG (reference sequence). V dropped 7 bases and J dropped 4 bases, with 11 bases sitting between them. This CDR3 spans 12 amino acids. The DNA of the CDR3 is TGTGCCTCACACCGGGGGGGAAACACCATATATTTT. It yields the protein CASHRGGNTIYF.

This chain joins TRBV3-1 and TRBJ2-7; weak D call: TRBD2 (6 bases). Trimming took 4 bases from V and 7 from J, leaving 26 bases between them. Germline V gene sequence: CDR1 LGHDT, CDR2 YNNKEL (reference sequence). The CDR3 spans 17 residues. The CDR3 sequence is CASSPAGLGLPGTEQYF. CDR3 DNA: TGTGCCAGCAGCCCCGCGGGCCTGGGACTTCCAGGAACTGAGCAGTACTTC.

At least ten counts were recorded for this clonotype. The chain recombines TRBV20-1 with TRBJ1-4; 7 bases are a match to TRBD1. V was clipped by 4 bases and J by 4 bases; unmatched bases: 3. Germline V gene data show CDR1 as DFQATT and CDR2 as SNEGSKA (reference sequence). CDR3 size: 13 residues. The CDR3 protein is CSAKRGLNEKLFF. Written as DNA, the CDR3 is TGCAGTGCTAAAAGGGGGCTTAATGAAAAACTGTTTTTT.

This clonotype appeared many times. The chain carries TRBV28 and TRBJ1-5, with D perhaps matching TRBD1 (5 bases). The germline CDR1 and CDR2 sequences are MDHEN and SYDVKM. This CDR3 contains 14 residues. V was clipped by 6 bases and J by 9 bases, with 18 bases between them. The CDR3 region is CASRQVGEAGPQHF. In nucleotides, the CDR3 is TGTGCCAGCAGACAGGTAGGGGAGGCCGGGCCCCAGCATTTT. Using reference TRBV28 and TRBJ1-5 for the parts outside the CDR3, the full variable domain is DVKVTQSSRYLVKRTGEKVFLECVQDMDHENMFWYRQDPGLGLRLIYFSYDVKMKEKGDIPEGYSVSREKKERFSLILESASTNQTSMYLCASRQVGEAGPQHFGDGTRLSIL.

This clonotype was seen at least ten times. The V and J genes are TRBV3-1 and TRBJ1-6; D not resolved. CDR1 and CDR2 from the germline V gene are LGHDT and YNNKEL (reference sequence). The CDR3 extends over 13 amino acids. Trimming shortened V by 1 base and J by 6 bases, and 4 bases separated the two germline ends. CDR3: CASSQGPNSPLHF. As DNA, the CDR3 is TGTGCCAGCAGCCAAGGGCCTAATTCACCCCTCCACTTT.

Worth noting for this clonotype: This clone may be a read error of a much larger clone one base away. The chain combines TRBV28 with TRBJ2-4, with D perhaps matching TRBD1 (6 bases). The CDR3 is made up of 13 amino acids. Germline lookup yields CDR1 MDHEN and CDR2 SYDVKM. The CDR3 sequence: CVSSQGSKNIQYF. The CDR3 DNA follows: TGTGTCAGCAGCCAGGGGAGCAAAAACATTCAGTACTTC. The full variable domain, completed using reference TRBV28 and TRBJ2-4, is DVKVTQSSRYLVKRTGEKVFLECVQDMDHENMFWYRQDPGLGLRLIYFSYDVKMKEKGDIPEGYSVSREKKERFSLILESASTNQTSMYLCVSSQGSKNIQYFGAGTRLSVL.

Remarks on this clonotype: Relative to the germline gene, one junction end is altered; a read error may explain this. This chain joins TRBV20-1 and TRBJ2-5, with D uncertain. The CDR3 is 14 residues long. Germline lookup yields CDR1 DFQATT and CDR2 SNEGSKA (reference sequence). CDR3 sequence reads: CGARVFGVTETQYF. The CDR3 region has the DNA TGCGGTGCTAGAGTGTTTGGGGTTACGGAGACCCAGTACTTC.

The table lists this clonotype with many counts. CDR3: CASKVVRGNQPQHF. The CDR3, as DNA: TGTGCCAGCAAGGTAGTTAGGGGTAATCAGCCCCAGCATTTT. This chain joins TRBV28 and TRBJ1-5, with D possibly TRBD1 on 5 matching bases. Trimming pared 7 bases from V and 4 bases from J, leaving 14 bases between. This CDR3 spans 14 amino acids. CDR1 and CDR2 from the germline V gene are MDHEN and SYDVKM. The variable domain in full, with the rest retrieved from reference TRBV28 and TRBJ1-5, is DVKVTQSSRYLVKRTGEKVFLECVQDMDHENMFWYRQDPGLGLRLIYFSYDVKMKEKGDIPEGYSVSREKKERFSLILESASTNQTSMYLCASKVVRGNQPQHFGDGTRLSIL.

This clonotype came up many times. This chain links TRBV28 with TRBJ1-5; tentative D call: TRBD1 (6 bases). CDR1 and CDR2 (germline): MDHEN, SYDVKM. The CDR3 has 14 residues. Trimming took 8 bases from V and 3 from J, leaving 14 bases between them. The CDR3 DNA sequence: TGTGCCAGCCGGCCGGGGGGCGACAATCAGCCCCAGCATTTT. Encoded protein: CASRPGGDNQPQHF.

The V gene is TRBV5-6, the J gene TRBJ1-6; D gene ambiguous. Trimming pared 4 bases from V and 7 bases from J, leaving 18 bases between. Per the germline V gene, CDR1 is SGHDT and CDR2 is YYEEEE. The CDR3 totals 16 residues. As DNA, the CDR3 is TGTGCCAGCAGCCCCTCGGACGGTACCGGGAATTCACCCCTCCACTTT. Its protein is CASSPSDGTGNSPLHF.

This sequence joins TRBV5-1 and TRBJ1-1; TRBD1 agrees at 9 bases. The CDR3 contains 14 residues. Trimming cost V 3 bases and J 5 bases; bases outside gene matches: 5. The germline V gene has CDR1 SGHRS and CDR2 YFSETQ. The CDR3 spells CASSWGDRETEAFF. CDR3 bases: TGCGCCAGCAGCTGGGGGGACAGGGAAACTGAAGCTTTCTTT.

This clonotype occurred many times. The chain couples TRBV3-1 to TRBJ2-7, with 9 nucleotides matching TRBD1. CDR3 length: 15 amino acids. With V trimmed by 2 bases and J by 4 bases, 6 bases remained unmatched. Per the germline V gene, CDR1 is LGHDT and CDR2 is YNNKEL (reference sequence). The CDR3 bases are TGTGCCAGCAGCCAATCCGGGACAGGGTCTTACGAGCAGTACTTC. It codes for CASSQSGTGSYEQYF.

This clonotype was detected many times. V is TRBV29-1 and J is TRBJ2-5, with D perhaps assigned TRBD1 or TRBD2 (5 bases each). The V end was cut by 0 bases, the J end by 9 bases, with 11 bases between. The CDR3 runs 12 residues. Germline CDR1 and CDR2: SQVTM and ANQGSEA. Written as DNA, the CDR3 is TGCAGCGTTGAAGATCGGGAAGGGGCCCAGTACTTC. Encoded protein: CSVEDREGAQYF.

This clonotype was detected only a few times. J is TRBJ2-2 and V is TRBV6-1; 7 bases agree with TRBD1. This CDR3 has 16 residues. Unmatched junction bases numbered 11, after V lost 10 bases and J lost 0 bases. The germline V gene encodes CDR1 MNHNS and CDR2 SASEGT. The chain's CDR3 is CATTGWGQSNTGELFF. The DNA for the CDR3 is TGTGCCACCACCGGTTGGGGACAGTCGAACACCGGGGAGCTGTTTTTT.